This T cell receptor beta chain was identified in a study of blood T cells in healthy people across ages. The germline V gene has CDR1 MDHEN and CDR2 SYDVKM. The CDR3 extends over 15 amino acids. V gave up 5 bases and J gave up 3 bases, with 13 bases separating them. In this sample, this clonotype turned up a few times. With a J-beta primer mix and a sample-barcoded 5' primer, a second PCR ran roughly 7 to 11 cycles. TCRdb itself ran the 5' RACE reads through MiXCR, one entry per CDR3 protein. There are roughly 1,500,000 distinct CDR3 sequences in the sample; about 35% occur only once, and roughly 12% lies in the top ten.

This clonotype was obtained from a woman aged 25-40 years in good health. The source material was blood. The chain combines TRBV28 with TRBJ1-4; no firm D call. The CDR3 region is CASSPPGEANEKLFF. CDR3 bases: TGTGCCAGCAGTCCCCCCGGGGAAGCTAATGAAAAACTGTTTTTT.